There are a few counts of the clone carrying this T cell receptor beta chain. Antigen: not known. This specimen belongs to a study of beta chain features in type 1 diabetes. V was clipped by 2 bases and J by 0 bases; unmatched bases: 19. The CDR3 is made up of 21 amino acids. From germline, CDR1 is SGHTA and CDR2 FQGTGA. Of the isolated RNA, all was reverse transcribed, and so the sequenced material was expressed TCRB transcripts. Repertoires were generated with immunoSEQ multiplex PCR, while TCRdb's copy carries only in-frame clones and drops some. The sample consists of roughly 170,000 clones, less than 15% of them appearing once. Overall study results and limits: More deletions and fewer insertions at VDJ junctions were found in patients with type 1 diabetes.

The clonotype comes from a woman between 18 and 29 years old in good health. Sequencing input: central memory CD4+ T cells from blood. This chain joins TRBV7-3 and TRBJ1-1; 9 positions match TRBD1. Here the CDR3 DNA reads TGTGCCAGCAGCTTAGCGGTGCCTACAGGGGGCGGAAGGGGAATGAACACTGAAGCTTTCTTT. This translates into CASSLAVPTGGGRGMNTEAFF.